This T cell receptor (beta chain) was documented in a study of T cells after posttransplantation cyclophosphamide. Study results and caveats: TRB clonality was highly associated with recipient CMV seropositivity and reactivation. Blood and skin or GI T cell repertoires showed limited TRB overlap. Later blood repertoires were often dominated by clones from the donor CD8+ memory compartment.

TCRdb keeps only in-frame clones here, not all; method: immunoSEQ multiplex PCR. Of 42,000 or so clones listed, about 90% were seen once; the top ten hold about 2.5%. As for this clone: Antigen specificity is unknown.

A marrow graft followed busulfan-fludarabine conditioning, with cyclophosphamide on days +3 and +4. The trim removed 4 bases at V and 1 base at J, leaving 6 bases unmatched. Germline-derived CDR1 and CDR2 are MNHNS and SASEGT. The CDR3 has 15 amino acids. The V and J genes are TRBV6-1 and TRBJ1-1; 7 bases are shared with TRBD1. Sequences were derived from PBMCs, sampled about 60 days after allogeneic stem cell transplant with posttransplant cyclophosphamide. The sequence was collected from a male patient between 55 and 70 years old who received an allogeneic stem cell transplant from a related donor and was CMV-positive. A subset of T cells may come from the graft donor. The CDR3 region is CASSAKTGPNTEAFF. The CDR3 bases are TGTGCCAGCAGTGCAAAGACAGGGCCGAACACTGAAGCTTTCTTT.